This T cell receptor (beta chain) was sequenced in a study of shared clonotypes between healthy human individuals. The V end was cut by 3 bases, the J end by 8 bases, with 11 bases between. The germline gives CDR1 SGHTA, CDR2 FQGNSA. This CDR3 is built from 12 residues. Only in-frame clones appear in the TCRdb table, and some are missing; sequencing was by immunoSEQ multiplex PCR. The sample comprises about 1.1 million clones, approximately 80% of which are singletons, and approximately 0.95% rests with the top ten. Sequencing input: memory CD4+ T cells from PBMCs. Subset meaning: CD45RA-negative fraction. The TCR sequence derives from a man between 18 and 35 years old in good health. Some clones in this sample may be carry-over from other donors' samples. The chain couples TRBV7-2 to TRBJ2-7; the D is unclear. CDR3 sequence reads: CASSFPLSQQYF. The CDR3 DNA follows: TGTGCCAGCAGCTTCCCCTTATCCCAGCAGTACTTC.